This T cell receptor beta chain was found in a study of early T cells in non-severe SARS-CoV-2 infection. TCRdb independently ran MiXCR on the 5' RACE reads; one entry per CDR3 protein. The profile shows tens of thousands of distinct CDR3 sequences, more than 3.5% of them singletons. This clonotype was seen ten or more times. With V trimmed by 6 bases and J by 3 bases, 9 bases remained unmatched. This CDR3 spans 15 amino acids. This chain links TRBV12-3 or TRBV12-4 with TRBJ2-7; 9 bases agree with TRBD1. Source material: whole blood. The clonotype originates from an adult who was a healthcare worker with PCR-confirmed SARS-CoV-2 infection or an uninfected control (not recorded which). The CDR3: CASSQGGTGSYEQYF. The CDR3 nucleotides are TGTGCCAGCAGCCAGGGTGGGACAGGGAGCTACGAGCAGTACTTC.